This T cell receptor (beta chain) was found in a study of spatial heterogeneity in lung cancer. Each CDR3 protein gets one entry after TCRdb re-called the 5' RACE reads with MiXCR. The sample lists 4,400 or so distinct CDR3 sequences, 8.4% seen once, with about 15% in the top ten. Study results and caveats: For expanded intratumoral alpha and beta TCRs, counts tracked tumor mutation counts. Nonsynonymous mutations, ubiquitous and regional, were tracked respectively by counts of ubiquitous and regional expanded TCRs.

The V and J ends lost 5 bases and 4 bases, in that order; junction bases with no gene match: 4. The length of the CDR3 is 15 residues. Germline assignment: CDR1 WSHSY and CDR2 SAAADI. This clonotype turned up a few times. The antigen remains unidentified. Time point in this sample: sample taken at primary tumor resection. The study sequenced unsorted whole RNA from tumor, nontumor lung or frozen PBMC. The clonotype originates from a female donor with early-stage non-small cell lung cancer. This specimen consisted of lung tumor tissue, obtained at surgery. This chain links TRBV10-2 with TRBJ2-1, with 11 nucleotides matching TRBD1. DNA of the CDR3: TGCGCCAGCAGTACCGGGACAGGGGGATACAATGAGCAGTTCTTC. Encoded protein: CASSTGTGGYNEQFF.